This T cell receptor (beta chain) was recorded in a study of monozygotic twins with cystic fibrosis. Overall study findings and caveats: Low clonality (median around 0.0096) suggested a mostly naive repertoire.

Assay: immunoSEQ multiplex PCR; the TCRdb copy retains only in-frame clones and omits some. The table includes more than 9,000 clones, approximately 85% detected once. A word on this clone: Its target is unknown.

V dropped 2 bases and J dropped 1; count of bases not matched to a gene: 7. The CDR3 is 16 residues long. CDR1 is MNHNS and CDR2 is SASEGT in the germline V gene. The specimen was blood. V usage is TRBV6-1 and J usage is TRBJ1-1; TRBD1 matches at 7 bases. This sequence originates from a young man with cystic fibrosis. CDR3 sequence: CASSESRQGGNTEAFF. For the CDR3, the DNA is TGTGCCAGCAGTGAAAGTCGACAGGGAGGGAACACTGAAGCTTTCTTT.